These 32 T cell receptor beta chains share one sample of origin, sequenced in a study of identical twins. TCRdb re-called the 5' RACE reads through MiXCR, storing one row per CDR3 protein. Here the sample spans about 900,000 distinct CDR3 sequences, about 12% being singletons. The data were also submitted as part of a second study, on yellow fever vaccine responses in identical twins.

Sequenced input: PBMCs. The receptor set was obtained from a woman aged 18-29 years in good health.

This clonotype was seen more than once but under ten times. The J gene is TRBJ1-2, the V gene TRBV5-1; 8 nucleotides line up with TRBD1. J gave up 2 bases and V 3 bases, and 9 bases lay outside the gene matches. Germline V CDR1 and CDR2: SGHRS, YFSETQ. The CDR3 runs 16 residues. CDR3 sequence: CASSSLGQGRNYGYTF. CDR3 bases: TGCGCCAGCAGCTCCCTCGGACAGGGTCGGAACTATGGCTACACCTTC.

This clonotype has only a few counts. The chain is built from TRBV5-1 and TRBJ2-3, with 8 nucleotides matching TRBD2. This CDR3 region has 16 residues. Per the germline V gene, CDR1 is SGHRS and CDR2 is YFSETQ. V shed 4 bases and J 5 bases; nucleotides not matched to a gene: 12. The chain's CDR3 is CASSPRVAGSGDTQYF. The CDR3, as DNA: TGCGCCAGCAGCCCGAGGGTAGCGGGGAGTGGAGATACGCAGTATTTT.

This clonotype showed up many times. The chain couples TRBV12-3 or TRBV12-4 to TRBJ2-1; 8 bases align to TRBD1. Trimming cost V 11 bases and J 15 bases; bases outside gene matches: 12. This CDR3 contains 11 residues. The CDR3 protein is CAAANSGGRFF. The CDR3 bases are TGTGCCGCCGCGAACTCAGGGGGCAGGTTCTTC.

The chain joins TRBV12-3 or TRBV12-4 to TRBJ1-5, with D perhaps TRBD1 (6 bases). The CDR3 loop spans 15 amino acids. Trimming removed 6 bases at V and 0 bases at J, with 12 bases between. The chain's CDR3 is CASRYGQFSNQPQHF. CDR3 coding DNA: TGTGCCAGCAGATATGGACAGTTTAGCAATCAGCCCCAGCATTTT.

This clonotype showed up just a few times. The chain employs TRBV5-6 and TRBJ1-1; D is perhaps TRBD1 (6 bases). Germline V gives CDR1 SGHDT, CDR2 YYEEEE. CDR3 length equals 13 residues. Trimming removed 3 bases at V and 4 bases at J, with 10 bases between. The CDR3 loop reads CASSWGAGTEAFF. Written as DNA, the CDR3 is TGTGCCAGCAGCTGGGGGGCGGGCACTGAAGCTTTCTTT.

This clonotype showed up just a few times. V is TRBV6-1 and J is TRBJ2-5; 9 nucleotides agree with TRBD2. In germline, CDR1 is MNHNS, CDR2 SASEGT. V lost 7 bases, J lost 5 bases, and 8 bases stayed unmatched. The CDR3 loop spans 14 amino acids. The CDR3 loop is CASNIAGGSETQYF. DNA of the CDR3: TGTGCCAGCAATATCGCGGGAGGGAGTGAGACCCAGTACTTC.

The CDR3 coding sequence is TGTGCCAGCAGCCCGAGATCCGGACTAGCGGGAGATGGGTCCAATGAGCAGTTCTTC. This translates into CASSPRSGLAGDGSNEQFF. This chain connects TRBV14 to TRBJ2-1; 13 nucleotides agree with TRBD2. Trimming removed 4 bases from V and 6 bases from J; junction bases left unmatched: 15. Germline values: CDR1 SGHDN, CDR2 FVKESK. The CDR3 runs 19 residues.

This clonotype was picked up a small number of times. The CDR3 protein is CASRGRKETQYF. In DNA, the CDR3 is TGTGCCAGCAGGGGAAGGAAAGAGACCCAGTACTTC. The chain links TRBV12-3 or TRBV12-4 to TRBJ2-5, with unresolved D. The CDR3 is made up of 12 amino acids. Trimming left V 6 bases short and J 3 bases short, with 8 bases between.

The chain carries TRBV11-2 and TRBJ2-2; 10 bases align to TRBD1. From germline, CDR1 is SGHAT and CDR2 FQNNGV. The CDR3 consists of 13 residues. After removal of 8 bases from V and 7 bases from J, the junction contained 4 bases not matched to a gene. The CDR3 sequence: CASGDRGLGELFF. The CDR3 DNA reads as TGTGCCAGCGGGGACAGGGGTCTCGGGGAGCTGTTTTTT.

This clonotype was counted once. The chain employs TRBV10-3 and TRBJ2-5; TRBD1 agrees at 9 bases. Germline V gene sequence: CDR1 ENHRY, CDR2 SYGVKD. Unmatched junction bases numbered 5, after V lost 4 bases and J lost 2 bases. The CDR3 runs to 15 residues. This CDR3 reads CAISGGQGRQETQYF. The CDR3 DNA is TGTGCCATCAGTGGGGGACAGGGAAGGCAAGAGACCCAGTACTTC.

The chain links TRBV3-1 to TRBJ2-3; 13 positions agree with TRBD2. Germline V CDR1 and CDR2: LGHDT, YNNKEL (reference sequence). The CDR3 sequence is 18 residues long. The junction had 10 bases not matched to a gene; V was cut back by 4 bases and J by 3 bases. The CDR3 sequence is CASSRTKLAGGETDTQYF. CDR3 nucleotide sequence: TGTGCCAGCAGCCGGACCAAACTAGCGGGAGGGGAGACAGATACGCAGTATTTT.

The rearrangement uses TRBV7-2 and TRBJ1-3; D is uncertain. Germline V gene sequence: CDR1 SGHTA, CDR2 FQGNSA. This CDR3 has 15 residues. The V and J ends lost 3 bases and 5 bases respectively, with 14 bases between them. The CDR3 bases are TGTGCCAGCAGCTTGTACGCAGAGAAAAGAAACACCATATATTTT. Protein product: CASSLYAEKRNTIYF.

For this clonotype: The conserved phenylalanine or tryptophan is not found at the CDR3 terminus, so this likely reflects a read error. The gene calls are TRBV5-8 and TRBJ2-2; the D is unclear. The CDR3 runs to 15 residues. Looked up from germline, CDR1 is SGHTS and CDR2 is YDEGEE. V lost 4 bases to trimming and J lost 2 bases, with 12 bases between them. The CDR3 reads CASSLGRVNTGELFL. CDR3 DNA: TGTGCCAGCAGCCTGGGCCGGGTCAACACCGGGGAGCTGTTTCTT.

This clonotype showed up many times. The chain couples TRBV4-2 to TRBJ1-2, with unresolved D. V lost 4 bases and J 6 bases, leaving 9 bases between the germline ends. The CDR3 totals 12 residues. CDR1 and CDR2 from the germline V gene are LGHNA and YNFKEQ. Written as DNA, the CDR3 is TGTGCCAGCAGCCGGTCGATGGATGGCTACACCTTC. Its translation is CASSRSMDGYTF.

In this sample, this clonotype turned up a few times. CDR3 residues: CASSRQSQNTEAFF. CDR3 DNA sequence: TGTGCCAGTAGTCGACAGAGCCAGAACACTGAAGCTTTCTTT. The chain links TRBV19 to TRBJ1-1, with D perhaps matching TRBD1 (5 bases). The CDR3 has 14 amino acids. The germline V gene has CDR1 LNHDA and CDR2 SQIVND (reference sequence). V lost 5 bases and J lost 1, with 11 bases in between.

CDR3 amino acids: CASSQWDRGPASGDTQYF. The CDR3 DNA follows: TGTGCCAGCAGCCAGTGGGACAGGGGGCCCGCTAGCGGGGATACGCAGTATTTT. The genes are TRBV7-8 and TRBJ2-3, with 12 bases lining up with TRBD1. The CDR3 has 18 residues. V gave up 5 bases and J gave up 6 bases; unmatched junction bases: 15. CDR1 SGHVS and CDR2 FQNEAQ come from the germline V gene.

The rearrangement uses TRBV12-3 or TRBV12-4 and TRBJ2-7; 7 positions agree with TRBD1. The CDR3 runs 15 residues. V shed 1 base, J shed 3 bases, and the junction held 6 bases outside the gene matches. The CDR3 DNA follows: TGTGCCAGCAGTTTAGAAGGGGGCTCCAACTACGAGCAGTACTTC. Translated, it gives CASSLEGGSNYEQYF.

The chain joins TRBV3-1 to TRBJ2-7, with 7 bases fitting TRBD1. CDR3 length equals 17 residues. Germline V gives CDR1 LGHDT, CDR2 YNNKEL (reference sequence). Trimming took 5 bases from V and 0 from J; bases not matched to a gene: 13. As DNA, the CDR3 is TGTGCCAGCAGCTCCAGGCAGTCTAGGGGGCCCTCCTACGAGCAGTACTTC. Translated: CASSSRQSRGPSYEQYF.

This clonotype was observed at least ten times. The chain employs TRBV15 and TRBJ1-5, with a tentative D call TRBD1 (5 bases). CDR3 length: 18 amino acids. V was trimmed by 4 bases and J by 0 bases, leaving 19 bases between them. Germline loops: CDR1 LNHNV, CDR2 YYDKDF (reference sequence). The CDR3, as DNA: TGTGCCACCAGCAAGGACATCGGAGCCACGTATAGCAATCAGCCCCAGCATTTT. This encodes CATSKDIGATYSNQPQHF.

This clonotype was picked up a small number of times. The V call is TRBV5-1, the J call TRBJ1-5; 9 positions agree with TRBD1. Trimming cost V 0 bases and J 1 base; bases outside gene matches: 5. CDR1 and CDR2 from the germline V gene are SGHRS and YFSETQ. The CDR3 consists of 17 residues. The CDR3 DNA sequence: TGCGCCAGCAGCTTGGGACCACAGGGGGCGAGCAATCAGCCCCAGCATTTT. Protein product: CASSLGPQGASNQPQHF.

The gene calls are TRBV11-2 and TRBJ2-7, with D possibly matching TRBD2 (7 bases). The ends were cut back, 3 bases at V and 3 bases at J, with 12 bases in the middle. The CDR3 length is 14 residues. The germline CDR1 and CDR2 sequences are SGHAT and FQNNGV. This CDR3 reads CASSFQRGHYEQYV. The CDR3 DNA reads TGTGCCAGCAGCTTCCAGCGGGGACACTACGAGCAGTACGTC.

The sample holds a few counts of this clonotype. V gene TRBV2 combines with J gene TRBJ2-1, with D unresolved. CDR1 and CDR2 from the germline V gene are SNHLY and FYNNEI. CDR3 length: 10 amino acids. V lost 3 bases, J lost 10 bases, and 4 bases lay in between. For the CDR3, the DNA is TGTGCCAGCAGTGATCGGGAGCAGTTCTTC. This translates into CASSDREQFF. Complete variable domain (other parts from reference TRBV2 and TRBJ2-1): EPEVTQTPSHQVTQMGQEVILRCVPISNHLYFYWYRQILGQKVEFLVSFYNNEISEKSEIFDDQFSVERPDGSNFTLKIRSTKLEDSAMYFCASSDREQFFGPGTRLTVL.

This clonotype was observed a few times. V is TRBV10-3 and J is TRBJ2-2; tentatively, D is TRBD1 (5 bases). Germline CDR1 is ENHRY and CDR2 is SYGVKD. V was clipped by 9 bases and J by 6 bases, with 11 bases between them. This CDR3 is built from 12 residues. The CDR3 DNA reads TGTGCCATTCGACCAGGGCCCGGGGAGCTGTTTTTT. Its translation: CAIRPGPGELFF.

This clonotype was counted at least ten times. The V gene is TRBV5-1, the J gene TRBJ2-6; D is undetermined. CDR1 SGHRS and CDR2 YFSETQ come from the germline V gene. The V and J ends lost 0 bases and 0 bases respectively, with 4 bases between them. The CDR3 runs to 15 residues. Written as DNA, the CDR3 is TGCGCCAGCAGCTTGGATGGCTCTGGGGCCAACGTCCTGACTTTC. Translated: CASSLDGSGANVLTF.

The V call is TRBV27, the J call TRBJ2-1; the match to TRBD2 covers 9 bases. V lost 7 bases and J lost 9; bases outside the gene matches: 7. The CDR3 length is 13 residues. Germline V gene data show CDR1 as MNHEY and CDR2 as SMNVEV (reference sequence). CDR3 region: CASTGTSSVEQFF. The DNA of the CDR3 is TGTGCCAGCACCGGGACTAGCTCGGTTGAGCAGTTCTTC.

This clonotype was recorded at least ten times. V usage is TRBV5-1 and J usage is TRBJ2-1, with D possibly TRBD2 on 5 matching bases. The CDR3 runs 15 residues. Germline CDR1 reads SGHRS; CDR2 reads YFSETQ. V lost 3 bases and J lost 5, with 15 bases in between. This CDR3 is CASSSLGARDNEQFF. Written as DNA, the CDR3 is TGCGCCAGCAGCTCACTAGGAGCAAGGGACAATGAGCAGTTCTTC.

This clonotype was found a few times. The chain links TRBV5-6 to TRBJ1-2; the match to TRBD1 covers 10 bases. V shed 3 bases and J 4 bases; nucleotides not matched to a gene: 3. The CDR3 contains 14 residues. Germline V lookup: CDR1 SGHDT, CDR2 YYEEEE. The CDR3 coding sequence is TGTGCCAGCAGCTGGGACAGGGGCACCTATGGCTACACCTTC. Translated: CASSWDRGTYGYTF.

The J gene is TRBJ2-5, the V gene TRBV9; D might be TRBD2 (6 bases). This CDR3 region has 15 residues. The V gene's germline CDR1 is SGDLS and CDR2 YYNGEE. Trimming cost V 3 bases and J 5 bases, with 17 bases left between them. The CDR3: CASSGFGGGLETQYF. The CDR3 DNA is TGTGCCAGCAGCGGCTTTGGGGGAGGATTGGAGACCCAGTACTTC.

In this sample, this clonotype turned up a few times. V usage is TRBV28 and J usage is TRBJ2-1, with 8 positions matching TRBD2. The CDR3 extends over 15 amino acids. The germline V gene encodes CDR1 MDHEN and CDR2 SYDVKM. J lost 8 bases, V lost 6 bases, and 12 bases had no gene match. DNA of the CDR3: TGTGCCAGCAGCCTTCCTCGGGGGGGAGGGGATGAGCAGTTCTTC. Translating gives CASSLPRGGGDEQFF.

This clonotype has at least ten counts. This chain joins TRBV12-3 or TRBV12-4 and TRBJ1-6, with 10 bases identical to TRBD1. The CDR3 contains 15 residues. V was clipped by 0 bases and J by 9 bases; unmatched bases: 2. The CDR3: CASSLAGQGTSPLHF. CDR3 nucleotides: TGTGCCAGCAGTTTAGCGGGACAGGGGACTTCACCCCTCCACTTT.

This clonotype was picked up a small number of times. This chain uses TRBV2 with TRBJ2-1; a possible D gene is TRBD2 (6 bases). Trimming removed 6 bases from V and 0 bases from J, with 15 bases in between. Germline assignment: CDR1 SNHLY and CDR2 FYNNEI. This CDR3 contains 16 residues. The CDR3 sequence is CASRGLGRGSYNEQFF. Written as DNA, the CDR3 is TGTGCCAGCAGGGGACTCGGGCGGGGCTCCTACAATGAGCAGTTCTTC.

This clonotype was found many times. The V and J genes are TRBV5-1 and TRBJ2-2; D call uncertain. CDR3 length: 14 residues. V lost 4 bases to trimming and J lost 0 bases, with 7 bases between them. CDR1 is SGHRS and CDR2 is YFSETQ in the germline V gene. CDR3 residues: CASSRNPNTGELFF. CDR3 in DNA: TGCGCCAGCAGCCGGAACCCGAACACCGGGGAGCTGTTTTTT.